The sequence of this T cell receptor beta chain was determined in a study of PD-1 blockade in classical Hodgkin lymphoma. Study findings and constraints: When nivolumab was started under 1 year after ASCT, patients were excluded. CD4+ TCR diversity climbed significantly by C4D1, unlike CD8+ TCR diversity. Baseline diversity resembling that of newly diagnosed patients was seen in complete responders.

Concerning this clone: Its cognate antigen is unknown.

Indicated time point: cycle 4 day 1 (C4D1), after more than 5 weeks of nivolumab. All trial patients relapsed after autologous stem cell transplantation. Progressive disease, partial response or complete response was each patient's best response. Method: immunoSEQ multiplex PCR; TCRdb's copy keeps in-frame clones and lacks some. Of roughly 100,000 clones listed, roughly 90% are singletons. This specimen was peripheral blood mononuclear cells (PBMCs), taken before the fourth cycle of nivolumab. The clonotype was recovered from a human donor with classical Hodgkin lymphoma.

The CDR3 region has the DNA TGCGCCAGCAGCTCGGATGCGAGCACAGATACGCAGTATTTT. It translates to CASSSDASTDTQYF. This chain uses TRBV5-1 with TRBJ2-3; D is unclear. Between the trimmed V and J ends, which lost 3 bases and 0 bases, there was a span of 8 bases. The CDR3 spans 14 residues. Germline V gene lookup returns CDR1 SGHRS and CDR2 YFSETQ.